This entry is about one T cell receptor (beta chain). Indicated time point: healthy volunteer bleed at 2 weeks. The authors extracted total RNA from unfractionated whole blood. The sample belongs to a study of human T cells and chemical hapten exposure. From the RACE reads, TCRdb called clonotypes with MiXCR, one entry per CDR3 protein. The sample holds 75,000 to 100,000 distinct CDR3 sequences, about 8.8% seen once. Trimming took off 0 bases at V and 4 bases at J, with 10 bases between the two ends. CDR3 length equals 14 residues. The germline CDR1 and CDR2 sequences are DFQATT and SNEGSKA (reference sequence).

This chain joins TRBV20-1 and TRBJ1-3; maybe TRBD1 (6 bases). The sequence came from a female donor in good health. Some clones in this sample may be carry-over from other donors' samples. Specimen: whole blood. The CDR3 sequence: CSARDAGTGNTIYF. CDR3 bases: TGCAGTGCTAGAGATGCAGGGACAGGAAACACCATATATTTT.